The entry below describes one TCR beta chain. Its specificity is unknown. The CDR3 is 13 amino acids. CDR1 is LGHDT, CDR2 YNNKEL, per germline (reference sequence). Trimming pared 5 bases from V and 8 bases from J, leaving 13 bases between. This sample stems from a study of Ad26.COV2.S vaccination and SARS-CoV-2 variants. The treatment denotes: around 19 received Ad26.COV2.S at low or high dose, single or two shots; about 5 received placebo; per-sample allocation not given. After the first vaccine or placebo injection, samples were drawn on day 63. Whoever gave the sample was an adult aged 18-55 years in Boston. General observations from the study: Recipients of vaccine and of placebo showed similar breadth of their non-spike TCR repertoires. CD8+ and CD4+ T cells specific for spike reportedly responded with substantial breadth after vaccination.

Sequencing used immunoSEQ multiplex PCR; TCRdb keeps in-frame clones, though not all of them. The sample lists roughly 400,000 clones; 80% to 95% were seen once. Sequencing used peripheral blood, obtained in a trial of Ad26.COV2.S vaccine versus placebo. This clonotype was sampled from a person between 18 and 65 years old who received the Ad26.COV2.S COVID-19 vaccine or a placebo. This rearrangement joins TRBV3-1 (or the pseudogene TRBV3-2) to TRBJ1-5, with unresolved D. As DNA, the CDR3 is TGTGCCAGCAGCATTGGAGGGCTGGAGCCCCAGCATTTT. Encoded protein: CASSIGGLEPQHF.